This T cell receptor beta chain was recovered during a study of T cells in Graves' hyperthyroidism and ophthalmopathy (dated by TCRdb to between 2017 and 2020). About the investigation overall: Peripheral blood was collected at initial diagnosis, before any treatment. TCR V-J signatures able to tell the groups apart were searched for in a discovery cohort of 95 or so patients, of whom more than 40 had Graves' ophthalmopathy and roughly 58 had stable Graves' hyperthyroidism. The study also compared thyroid tissue and blood T-cell repertoires from about six Graves' hyperthyroidism patients. For training and testing, the 100 or so patients in the discovery cohort were randomly divided in a 7:3 ratio. After blood sampling, hyperthyroidism patients were treated with methimazole at a starting dose of 30 mg daily, and ophthalmopathy patients were treated with high-dose intravenous methylprednisolone. The paper describes TCR Vbeta CDR3 sequencing of 120 to 150 peripheral blood samples, made up of 43 ophthalmopathy patients, around 78 hyperthyroidism patients and some 17 progressor patients. Prospective prediction of ophthalmopathy was tested in an independent validation cohort consisting of some 20 hyperthyroidism patients and 15 or so patients who later progressed to ophthalmopathy. The research as a whole found: No statistical method was used to fix the sample size in advance, and group allocation was not hidden from the investigators. Most expanded thyroid clonotypes (frequency above 0.001) were also detected in blood, a finding suggesting that blood repertoires may reflect thyroid immune responses. A model built on a 13 V-J signature distinguished ophthalmopathy from stable hyperthyroidism, reaching 85% to 90% sensitivity and approximately 83% specificity in cross-validation and 80%/75% in testing. During validation, the model predicted progression to ophthalmopathy a median of approximately 6 months ahead of onset, with almost 71% sensitivity and roughly 75% specificity.

A remark on this clonotype: Its antigen is currently not known. A read error is possible here, since a much larger clone lies one base away.

Stable Graves' hyperthyroidism was defined as no progression to ophthalmopathy during 18 months of follow-up. The hyperthyroidism patients were between 18 and 65 years old and newly diagnosed, with a disease duration of less than 2 months. Patients with uncontrolled infections, other autoimmune diseases, pregnancy or lactation were excluded. Diagnoses were established on the basis of clinical symptoms, serum thyroxine and TRAb, thyroid ultrasound, and orbital computed tomography. PBMCs were separated from approximately 10 ml of fresh peripheral blood using Ficoll-Paque density gradient centrifugation. Total RNA was extracted with Trizol reagent, and quality was checked on an Agilent 2100 Bioanalyzer. The TCR beta CDR3 regions were amplified from the RNA transcripts. The first round of RT-PCR for the TCR CDR3 was performed with the HTBI primer set and the Qiagen OneStep RT-PCR kit. Libraries were constructed in a second round of multiplex PCR, after which size selection and purification were carried out. Paired-end sequencing of the libraries was performed with 100 bp reads on an Illumina HiSeq2000. The study's processing was this. SOAPnuke was used to process the raw data, throwing out any read that contained adapters or uncalled bases, had a mean Phred below 15, or lacked an exact constant-primer or identifier match. High-quality paired reads were merged using COPE v1.2.5, and each unique nucleotide sequence was defined as a clonotype. MiTCR v1.1 was used to align clonotypes to the IMGT TRBV, TRBD and TRBJ reference segments. The analysis was restricted to V-J combinations with a frequency above 0.0001, which together covered just over 99% of the repertoires. A TCS score was defined as the ratio between F50 (clonal expansion) and ExV (chaos), using BLOSUM62-based TCRdist between CDR3 peptides within each V-J. Welch's t-statistics and random forest reduced 450 to 600 V-J features to roughly 13, which were used in a naive Bayes classifier (R e1071). TCRdb reran the public reads through fastp at Q25 and MiXCR, keeping productive beta chains. Entries that share a CDR3 protein sequence are merged under the most common genes and DNA. TCRdb's processing, not the authors', yielded these V and J calls. The sample records 600,000 to 650,000 distinct CDR3 sequences, 15% to 20% of which are singletons. Over 3.5% of the sample lies in the top ten.

Counted from cysteine to phenylalanine, this CDR3 has 14 amino acids. Of the read, only the CDR3 DNA is kept; its 42 bases are in frame from base 1. The germline V gene (reference sequence) yields LGHDT for CDR1 and YNNKEL for CDR2. The rearranged segments are TRBV3-1 and TRBJ2-5, with the D gene not clear enough to name. Sequenced: blood. This TCR was sampled from a young woman with Graves' hyperthyroidism. The CDR3: CANSQDWQTGTQYF. The nucleotide sequence is given as TGTGCCAACAGCCAAGATTGGCAGACCGGGACCCAGTACTTC.